This T cell receptor (beta chain) was identified in a study of blood T cell repertoires in COVID-19. As processed by the authors: Estimates of nucleated cell counts were drawn from the amplification of reference gene primers. Here immunoSEQ multiplex PCR was the method, and the copy in TCRdb shows in-frame clones only, minus some. For V, J and clone size, that table is used; D and trimming come from the DNA. In the table there are some 200,000 clones, about 80% of which are singletons. Germline trimming cut 4 bases from V and 4 bases from J; bases unmatched to any gene: 2. Germline V lookup: CDR1 SNHLY, CDR2 FYNNEI. The length of the CDR3 is 13 residues.

The clonotype comes from a woman aged 25 to 39 who had recovered from COVID-19. The V and J genes are TRBV2 and TRBJ2-3, with TRBD1 matching over 7 bases. Sequences were obtained from peripheral blood. The CDR3 DNA reads as TGTGCCAGCAGTGGAGGGGGCGCAGATACGCAGTATTTT. It specifies CASSGGGADTQYF.